The present TCR beta chain was sequenced within a study of low-dose radiotherapy and immunotherapy resistance in tumors. V dropped 11 bases and J dropped 0; count of bases not matched to a gene: 10. The germline V gene encodes CDR1 MNHEY and CDR2 SMNVEV (reference sequence). The CDR3 length is 14 residues. This clonotype appeared many times. Time point indicated: after trial treatment. Treatment described: LDRT plus nivolumab, ipilimumab, low-dose cyclophosphamide and aspirin (RACIN trial). TCR amplification ran approximately 22 PCR cycles using constant-region and V-primer adapter primers. From the reads, TCRdb called clonotypes with MiXCR, one entry per CDR3 protein. The table records approximately 52,000 distinct CDR3 sequences, around a third of them present only once.

The sequence was obtained from a male donor with rectosigmoid adenocarcinoma. The starting material was PBMCs, obtained after low-dose radiotherapy plus immunotherapy. The gene calls are TRBV27 and TRBJ2-7; 7 positions match TRBD1. CDR3 sequence: CASRSAGGSYEQYF. The DNA of the CDR3 is TGTGCCTCAAGGTCGGCAGGGGGCTCCTACGAGCAGTACTTC.